This note documents a single T cell receptor beta chain sequence. The antigen remains undetermined. The data stem from a study of shared clonotypes between healthy human individuals. General study results and limits: Estimated richness was generally greater in naive than memory subsets. The sharing of 4.5% to 5.5% of naive CD4 clonotypes was seen across a few donors.

Trimming removed 5 bases from V and 2 bases from J; junction bases left unmatched: 4. This CDR3 comprises 15 residues. The germline gives CDR1 SGHVS, CDR2 FQNEAQ. The table came from immunoSEQ multiplex PCR; TCRdb's copy has only in-frame clones and leaves some out. The sample holds about 2.3 million clones, around 93% seen once. The chain is built from TRBV7-8 and TRBJ2-3, with 10 bases identical to TRBD2. Sequenced input: naive CD4+ T cells from PBMCs. Subset of the sample: CD45RA+ positively selected. The sequence derives from a man aged 18 to 29 in good health. Some clones in this sample may be carry-over from other donors' samples. CDR3 loop: CASSRGLAATDTQYF. The CDR3 DNA sequence: TGTGCCAGCAGCCGTGGACTAGCGGCCACAGATACGCAGTATTTT.